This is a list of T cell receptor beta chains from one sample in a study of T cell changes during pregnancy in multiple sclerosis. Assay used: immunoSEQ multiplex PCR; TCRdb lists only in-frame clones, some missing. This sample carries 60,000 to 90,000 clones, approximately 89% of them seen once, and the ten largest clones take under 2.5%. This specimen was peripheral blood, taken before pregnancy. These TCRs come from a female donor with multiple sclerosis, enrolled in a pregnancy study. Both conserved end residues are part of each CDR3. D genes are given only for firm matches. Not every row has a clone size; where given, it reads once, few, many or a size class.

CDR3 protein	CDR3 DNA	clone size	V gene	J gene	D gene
CAWSAQMDSNLHF	TGTGCCTGGAGTGCCCAGATGGACAGTAACCTCCACTTT	.	TRBV30	TRBJ1-6	.
CASSQSEKGADQPQHF	TGCGCCAGCAGTCAATCGGAGAAGGGGGCTGATCAGCCCCAGCATTTT	.	TRBV23-1	TRBJ1-5	TRBD1
CASRGGLGTEAFF	TGTGCCAGCAGGGGGGGGTTGGGTACTGAAGCTTTCTTT	once	TRBV2	TRBJ1-1	.
CASSRLTGDEGSPLHF	TGCGCCAGCAGCCGCCTGACAGGGGACGAGGGATCACCCCTCCACTTT	.	TRBV4-3	TRBJ1-6	TRBD1
CASSLTGVEETQYF	TGTGCCAGCAGCCTCACAGGGGTGGAGGAGACCCAGTACTTC	.	TRBV27	TRBJ2-5	TRBD1
CASSPRVGETQYF	TGTGCCAGCAGCCCCCGAGTTGGTGAGACCCAGTACTTC	.	TRBV5-8	TRBJ2-5	.
CASSGDSFNEKLFF	TGTGCCAGTAGTGGGGACAGCTTTAATGAAAAACTGTTTTTT	.	TRBV19	TRBJ1-4	TRBD1
CSARKPTEQFF	TGCAGTGCTAGAAAGCCCACTGAGCAGTTCTTC	.	TRBV20-1	TRBJ2-1	.
CASSAGTGYEQYF	TGCGCCAGCAGCGCCGGGACAGGCTACGAGCAGTACTTC	.	TRBV5-1	TRBJ2-7	TRBD1
CASSLGEASYTF	TGTGCCAGCAGCTTGGGGGAGGCGAGCTACACCTTC	.	TRBV5-8	TRBJ1-2	.
CASSVDWASGNTIYF	TGTGCCAGCAGCGTAGACTGGGCCTCTGGAAACACCATATATTTT	.	TRBV9	TRBJ1-3	.
CASRKQRNTGEQYF	TGTGCCAGCAGGAAACAGAGAAATACGGGGGAGCAGTACTTC	.	TRBV6-5	TRBJ2-7	.
CASSPLRYGYTF	TGTGCCAGCAGTCCCCTCCGCTATGGCTACACCTTC	once	TRBV6-6	TRBJ1-2	.
CASSLGGGGYNEQFF	TGTGCCAGCAGCTTGGGGGGGGGTGGATACAATGAGCAGTTCTTC	.	TRBV7-2	TRBJ2-1	TRBD2
CAWSVSGRNTIYF	TGTGCCTGGAGTGTGTCAGGGCGAAACACCATATATTTT	.	TRBV30	TRBJ1-3	.
CASSVTAEATVDTQYF	TGTGCCAGCAGCGTAACCGCCGAAGCGACGGTAGATACGCAGTATTTT	.	TRBV9	TRBJ2-3	.
CAWRTSGGTDTQYF	TGTGCCTGGAGGACTAGCGGGGGGACAGATACGCAGTATTTT	.	TRBV30	TRBJ2-3	TRBD2
CASSSILAGGGTGELFF	TGTGCCAGCAGCTCCATTCTAGCGGGAGGAGGCACCGGGGAGCTGTTTTTT	.	TRBV5-6	TRBJ2-2	TRBD2
CASSFGQGITDTQYF	TGCGCCAGCAGCTTCGGACAGGGGATCACAGATACGCAGTATTTT	once	TRBV5-1	TRBJ2-3	TRBD1
CASSPLEEQYF	TGTGCCAGCTCACCCCTGGAGGAGCAGTACTTC	.	TRBV18	TRBJ2-7	.
CASSEAQRGADTQYF	TGTGCCAGCAGTGAAGCCCAGCGGGGGGCAGATACGCAGTATTTT	.	TRBV6-1	TRBJ2-3	TRBD2
CASSDISGGSPLHF	TGTGCCAGCAGTGACATCTCCGGGGGTTCACCCCTCCACTTT	.	TRBV6-4	TRBJ1-6	.
CSVRSGEGTEAFF	TGCAGCGTTCGTTCGGGGGAGGGCACTGAAGCTTTCTTT	.	TRBV29-1	TRBJ1-1	.
CASGTSSYNSPLHF	TGTGCCAGCGGGACAAGCTCCTATAATTCACCCCTCCACTTT	.	TRBV6-1	TRBJ1-6	.
CASSLGQGKTEAFF	TGTGCCAGCAGCTTAGGACAGGGAAAAACTGAAGCTTTCTTT	.	TRBV7-9	TRBJ1-1	TRBD1
CASSLGTGLSGANVLTF	TGTGCCAGCAGCTTGGGGACAGGACTTTCTGGGGCCAACGTCCTGACTTTC	once	TRBV7-6	TRBJ2-6	TRBD1
CASSPTGGNYGYTF	TGCGCCAGCAGCCCAACAGGTGGGAACTATGGCTACACCTTC	few	TRBV4-1	TRBJ1-2	.
CASSPPTSLDYNEQFF	TGTGCCAGCTCACCTCCGACTAGCCTTGACTACAATGAGCAGTTCTTC	.	TRBV18	TRBJ2-1	TRBD2
CASSFGRMNTEAFF	TGCGCCAGCAGCTTCGGCAGGATGAACACTGAAGCTTTCTTT	once	TRBV5-1	TRBJ1-1	.
CASSTRGRTEAFF	TGTGCCAGTAGTACCCGGGGGAGAACTGAAGCTTTCTTT	.	TRBV19	TRBJ1-1	.
CASLGQPVYNEQFF	TGTGCCAGCCTGGGACAGCCAGTCTACAATGAGCAGTTCTTC	.	TRBV6-6	TRBJ2-1	TRBD1
CASSQESWEQSTDTQYF	TGCGCCAGCAGCCAAGAGAGTTGGGAGCAGAGCACAGATACGCAGTATTTT	.	TRBV4-1	TRBJ2-3	.
CASSTNRVGQPQHF	TGTGCCAGTAGTACAAACAGGGTAGGTCAGCCCCAGCATTTT	.	TRBV19	TRBJ1-5	.
CASSQDKRGRSTDTQYF	TGCGCCAGCAGCCAAGATAAGCGGGGGCGTAGCACAGATACGCAGTATTTT	once	TRBV4-3	TRBJ2-3	TRBD2
CASSTRQGPEAEQYF	TGTGCCAGCAGCACACGACAGGGGCCTGAGGCCGAGCAGTACTTC	.	TRBV7-6	TRBJ2-7	TRBD1
CASSKQGGVEEKLFF	TGCGCCAGCAGTAAACAGGGTGGCGTCGAGGAAAAACTGTTTTTT	.	TRBV5-1	TRBJ1-4	.
CASSLRDRAYEQYF	TGTGCCAGCAGCTTAAGGGACAGAGCCTACGAGCAGTACTTC	.	TRBV7-2	TRBJ2-7	TRBD1
CASSLSPAGGVTGELFF	TGTGCCAGCAGTTTATCCCCAGCGGGGGGGGTGACCGGGGAGCTGTTTTTT	.	TRBV27	TRBJ2-2	TRBD2
CASSADTLNTEAFF	TGTGCCAGCAGCGCGGACACCTTGAACACTGAAGCTTTCTTT	few	TRBV7-9	TRBJ1-1	.
CASSLELTATEAFF	TGTGCCAGCAGCTTGGAGTTGACAGCCACTGAAGCTTTCTTT	.	TRBV5-6	TRBJ1-1	.
CASSLRTEFTEAFF	TGTGCCAGCAGTTTAAGGACAGAATTCACTGAAGCTTTCTTT	.	TRBV27	TRBJ1-1	.
CASSGTGGENIQYF	TGTGCCAGCAGCGGGACAGGGGGGGAAAACATTCAGTACTTC	once	TRBV9	TRBJ2-4	TRBD1
CARRGRGNKTQYF	TGTGCTCGACGGGGCAGGGGAAATAAGACCCAGTACTTC	.	TRBV7-9	TRBJ2-5	.
CASRGSSASGQETQYF	TGTGCCAGCCGGGGGAGTAGCGCTAGCGGCCAAGAGACCCAGTACTTC	.	TRBV27	TRBJ2-5	TRBD2
CASAGQANTGELFF	TGCGCCAGCGCGGGACAGGCGAACACCGGGGAGCTGTTTTTT	.	TRBV5-1	TRBJ2-2	TRBD1
CASSLIPSTYEQYF	TGTGCCAGCAGTTTGATTCCATCCACTTACGAGCAGTACTTC	once	TRBV28	TRBJ2-7	.
CASSPTGQGNEQFF	TGCGCCAGCAGCCCGACAGGCCAGGGCAATGAGCAGTTCTTC	once	TRBV5-1	TRBJ2-1	.
CASSPLRDGQETQYF	TGTGCCAGCTCACCCCTCCGAGATGGTCAAGAGACCCAGTACTTC	.	TRBV18	TRBJ2-5	.
CAIRPYGENTEAFF	TGTGCCATCAGACCCTACGGGGAGAACACTGAAGCTTTCTTT	.	TRBV10-3	TRBJ1-1	.
CASSTATGATNEKLFF	TGTGCCAGCAGCACCGCTACAGGAGCAACTAATGAAAAACTGTTTTTT	once	TRBV5-4	TRBJ1-4	.
CASSLVQRSSYNEQFF	TGTGCCAGCAGCTTAGTCCAGCGTAGCTCCTACAATGAGCAGTTCTTC	.	TRBV7-2	TRBJ2-1	.
CASSYSSGDGGNEQFF	TGTGCCAGCAGTTACTCTAGCGGGGATGGGGGTAATGAGCAGTTCTTC	.	TRBV6-5	TRBJ2-1	TRBD2
CASSAWGGEQYF	TGTGCCAGCAGTGCTTGGGGGGGCGAGCAGTACTTC	.	TRBV25-1	TRBJ2-7	TRBD2
CASSKDTTTTEAFF	TGTGCCAGCAGCAAGGACACCACGACCACTGAAGCTTTCTTT	once	TRBV5-4	TRBJ1-1	.
CASNGLAGPDTQYF	TGTGCCAGCAATGGACTAGCGGGACCCGATACGCAGTATTTT	.	TRBV25-1	TRBJ2-3	TRBD2
CASRGRASYEQYF	TGCGCCAGCAGGGGGCGTGCCTCCTACGAGCAGTACTTC	.	TRBV5-1	TRBJ2-7	.
CASSQRTSANEKLFF	TGTGCCAGCAGCCAGCGGACCTCAGCTAATGAAAAACTGTTTTTT	.	TRBV7-2	TRBJ1-4	.
CAWQTGGRTQYF	TGTGCCTGGCAAACCGGCGGCCGTACGCAGTATTTT	.	TRBV30	TRBJ2-3	.
CASSVGGTGRSPWGTGELFF	TGTGCCAGCAGCGTAGGGGGGACAGGGCGATCACCTTGGGGGACCGGGGAGCTGTTTTTT	.	TRBV9	TRBJ2-2	TRBD1
CSATRSSYF	TGCAGTGCTACCCGTAGTAGTTATTTT	.	TRBV20-1	TRBJ1-5	.